The source of this T cell receptor (beta chain) is a study of blood T cells in healthy people across ages. Russia was home to the donors, healthy Caucasian individuals aged roughly 6 to 100. For the second PCR, which ran for about 6 to 11 cycles, a sample-barcoded 5' primer and a J-beta primer mix were used. TCRdb processed the 5' RACE reads anew with MiXCR; each CDR3 protein has one entry. Among roughly 1.4 million distinct CDR3 sequences listed, 45% to 70% were seen once. This CDR3 is 14 amino acids long. CDR1 and CDR2 from the germline V gene are MNHEY and SVGEGT. With 8 bases clipped from V and 2 bases from J, the junction kept 5 bases outside the gene matches.

The chain couples TRBV6-2 or TRBV6-3 to TRBJ2-5, with 10 positions matching TRBD1. Sequenced: blood. This TCR came from a man between 18 and 35 years old in good health. CDR3 in amino acids: CASEGQGEQETQYF. The CDR3 nucleotides are TGTGCCAGCGAAGGACAGGGGGAGCAAGAGACCCAGTACTTC.